The 16 T cell receptor beta chains below all came from one sample that was sequenced in a study of T cells in localized non-small cell lung cancer. Sequencing used immunoSEQ multiplex PCR; TCRdb keeps in-frame clones, though not all of them. This table holds 20,000 to 25,000 clones, about nine tenths found once. The source material was peripheral blood, sampled before any cancer treatment. The receptors derive from a man aged 35-69 years with stage I squamous cell lung carcinoma.

This chain connects TRBV7-9 to TRBJ1-6, with TRBD1 identical over 7 bases. The CDR3 has 15 amino acids. Germline V gene sequence: CDR1 SEHNR, CDR2 FQNEAQ (reference sequence). Trimming cost V 1 base and J 8 bases; bases outside gene matches: 5. The CDR3 bases are TGTGCCAGCAGCTTAGTAGGACAGGCCTATTCACCCCTCCACTTT. It encodes CASSLVGQAYSPLHF. The entire variable domain, with the rest obtained from reference TRBV7-9 and TRBJ1-6, is as follows: DTGVSQNPRHKITKRGQNVTFRCDPISEHNRLYWYRQTLGQGPEFLTYFQNEAQLEKSRLLSDRFSAERPKGSFSTLEIQRTEQGDSAMYLCASSLVGQAYSPLHFGNGTRLTVT.

The chain couples TRBV9 to TRBJ2-2; TRBD2 is a possible D gene (5 bases). Germline V gene data show CDR1 as SGDLS and CDR2 as YYNGEE. Between the trimmed V and J ends, which lost 0 bases and 7 bases, there was a span of 7 bases. This CDR3 comprises 13 residues. The DNA for the CDR3 is TGTGCCAGCAGCGTAGGCGGACTCGGGGAGCTGTTTTTT. Translation: CASSVGGLGELFF.

V usage is TRBV7-2 and J usage is TRBJ1-4; D unresolved. The V and J ends lost 2 bases and 0 bases respectively, with 10 bases between them. Germline lookup yields CDR1 SGHTA and CDR2 FQGNSA. CDR3 length equals 16 residues. CDR3 sequence: CASSLTRVATNEKLFF. The CDR3 region has the DNA TGTGCCAGCAGCTTAACGCGGGTAGCAACTAATGAAAAACTGTTTTTT.

The chain links TRBV7-2 to TRBJ2-1; D perhaps matches TRBD1 (5 bases). The V gene lost 8 bases and the J gene lost 3 bases, with 11 bases spanning the gap. Germline V gives CDR1 SGHTA, CDR2 FQGNSA. The CDR3 runs to 13 residues. CDR3 bases: TGTGCCAGCGAATGGGGCCGCTACAATGAGCAGTTCTTC. This translates into CASEWGRYNEQFF.

The table lists this clone with a few counts. V gene TRBV19 combines with J gene TRBJ1-5; the D is unclear. This CDR3 is 16 amino acids long. V was trimmed by 7 bases and J by 1 base, leaving 17 bases between them. Germline CDR1 reads LNHDA; CDR2 reads SQIVND (reference sequence). CDR3 loop: CASTQNAQLSNQPQHF. CDR3 sequence (DNA): TGTGCCAGTACCCAAAACGCCCAGTTAAGCAATCAGCCCCAGCATTTT.

This chain connects TRBV7-6 to TRBJ2-2; D remains unclear. The V gene lost 5 bases and the J gene lost 5 bases, with 15 bases spanning the gap. Germline CDR1 is SGHVS and CDR2 is FNYEAQ. This CDR3 spans 15 amino acids. Written as DNA, the CDR3 is TGTGCCAGCAGCCCCCGGGTAGAAGGAACCGGGGAGCTGTTTTTT. Its translation: CASSPRVEGTGELFF.

V gene TRBV10-3 combines with J gene TRBJ2-3; 7 bases fit TRBD1. This CDR3 region has 15 residues. In germline, CDR1 is ENHRY, CDR2 SYGVKD. The V and J ends lost 2 bases and 2 bases, in that order; junction bases with no gene match: 4. CDR3 residues: CAISEQGQSTDTQYF. In DNA form, the CDR3 reads TGTGCCATCAGTGAGCAGGGACAGTCCACAGATACGCAGTATTTT.

The V gene is TRBV2, the J gene TRBJ1-2, with 7 bases aligning to TRBD1. The CDR3 consists of 13 residues. From germline, CDR1 is SNHLY and CDR2 FYNNEI. V shed 6 bases and J 10 bases; nucleotides not matched to a gene: 11. The CDR3 loop reads CASSLGQAPTYTF. The CDR3, as DNA: TGTGCCAGCAGCCTCGGACAGGCCCCCACCTACACCTTC.

The chain couples TRBV4-1 to TRBJ2-7; D gene ambiguous. The ends were cut back, 1 base at V and 0 bases at J, with 10 bases in the middle. The CDR3 length is 15 residues. Germline lookup yields CDR1 MGHRA and CDR2 YSYEKL. The CDR3 nucleotides read TGCGCCAGCAGCCAAGGCTCACCCCCCTCCTACGAGCAGTACTTC. It translates to CASSQGSPPSYEQYF.

The V gene is TRBV2, the J gene TRBJ2-7; 12 bases fit TRBD1. The germline V gene encodes CDR1 SNHLY and CDR2 FYNNEI. CDR3 length: 14 amino acids. Germline trimming cut 8 bases from V and 4 bases from J; bases unmatched to any gene: 6. This chain's CDR3 is CASGGQGASYEQYF. As DNA, the CDR3 is TGTGCCAGCGGGGGACAGGGGGCGTCGTACGAGCAGTACTTC.

CDR3 coding DNA: TGTGCCAGCGGGGAACAGGGGAGCACTGAAGCTTTCTTT. This sequence encodes CASGEQGSTEAFF. The rearrangement links TRBV2 to TRBJ1-1, with 7 nucleotides matching TRBD1. V dropped 8 bases and J dropped 4; count of bases not matched to a gene: 7. The length of the CDR3 is 13 residues. CDR1 and CDR2 from the germline V gene are SNHLY and FYNNEI.

The chain is built from TRBV30 and TRBJ1-5; the D is unclear. The CDR3 consists of 13 residues. V was trimmed by 1 base and J by 3 bases, leaving 7 bases between them. Germline CDR1 GTSNPN, CDR2 SVGIG (reference sequence). In nucleotides, the CDR3 is TGTGCCTGGAGTGGGGGATTCAATCAGCCCCAGCATTTT. Protein product: CAWSGGFNQPQHF.

This clone was detected only a few times. V usage is TRBV30 and J usage is TRBJ1-1, with 7 positions matching TRBD1. Germline V gene sequence: CDR1 GTSNPN, CDR2 SVGIG (reference sequence). The CDR3 sequence is 13 residues long. The ends lost 1 base at V and 7 bases at J; junction bases unmatched: 6. The CDR3 here is CAWSAQGIDEAFF. CDR3 in DNA: TGTGCCTGGAGTGCACAGGGGATCGATGAAGCTTTCTTT.

The chain joins TRBV5-6 to TRBJ1-2; maybe TRBD1 (6 bases). V was clipped by 4 bases and J by 3 bases, with 19 bases between them. This CDR3 region has 16 residues. Germline V CDR1 and CDR2: SGHDT, YYEEEE. In DNA, the CDR3 is TGTGCCAGCAGCCCCAAGCGGGAGGGGGTCGACTATGGCTACACCTTC. This encodes CASSPKREGVDYGYTF.

In its sample, this clone was seen a few times. The gene calls are TRBV19 and TRBJ1-5; no clear D gene. Trimming took 5 bases from V and 2 from J, leaving 13 bases between them. Germline assignment: CDR1 LNHDA and CDR2 SQIVND (reference sequence). This CDR3 region has 15 residues. The CDR3: CASSLTGGGNQPQHF. The CDR3 DNA reads as TGTGCCAGTAGTCTCACGGGTGGAGGCAATCAGCCCCAGCATTTT. The full variable domain, with the rest looked up from reference TRBV19 and TRBJ1-5, is DGGITQSPKYLFRKEGQNVTLSCEQNLNHDAMYWYRQDPGQGLRLIYYSQIVNDFQKGDIAEGYSVSREKKESFPLTVTSAQKNPTAFYLCASSLTGGGNQPQHFGDGTRLSIL.

The chain is built from TRBV5-1 and TRBJ2-3, with unresolved D. The CDR3 totals 14 residues. With 0 bases removed from V and 0 bases from J, the gap between germline ends came to 5 bases. Germline V lookup: CDR1 SGHRS, CDR2 YFSETQ. CDR3 residues: CASSLEGSTDTQYF. The CDR3 DNA reads as TGCGCCAGCAGCTTGGAAGGGAGCACAGATACGCAGTATTTT.